The 3 T cell receptor beta chains below come from one sample, sequenced in a study of beta chain features in type 1 diabetes (dated by TCRdb to the late 2010s). To prepare the library, the immunoSEQ multiplex PCR assay was applied. The entire isolated RNA was reverse transcribed using the High Capacity cDNA Reverse Transcription Kit, and thus expressed TCRB transcripts were sequenced. TCRdb holds this immuneACCESS table with in-frame rearrangements only. Some clones are missing; in checked studies, unresolved V genes explain under half, and the rest has no known cause. Here the sample has about 40,000 clones; about half occur a single time. The ten largest clonotypes hold 0.6% to 0.85% of the sample. The material sequenced was central memory CD4+ T cells from blood. The receptor set was obtained from a young woman in good health.

In this sample, this clone turned up once. The chain is built from TRBV2 and TRBJ2-2, with a weak D call TRBD1 (6 bases). CDR1 SNHLY and CDR2 FYNNEI come from the germline V gene. The CDR3 contains 15 residues. The V and J ends lost 7 bases and 0 bases respectively, with 12 bases between them. The CDR3 DNA reads as TGTGCCAGCAATTTTGACAGGACGAACACCGGGGAGCTGTTTTTT. Translation: CASNFDRTNTGELFF.

The chain is built from TRBV18 and TRBJ2-2; 7 bases are shared with TRBD1. The CDR3 extends over 15 amino acids. Germline assignment: CDR1 KGHSH and CDR2 LQKENI. Germline trimming cut 2 bases from V and 4 bases from J; bases unmatched to any gene: 4. This CDR3 is CASSPDRVPTGELFF. DNA of the CDR3: TGTGCCAGCTCACCAGACAGGGTTCCCACCGGGGAGCTGTTTTTT.

The chain joins TRBV7-2 to TRBJ2-3; TRBD2 aligns across 14 bases. This CDR3 region has 16 residues. Germline V lookup: CDR1 SGHTA, CDR2 FQGNSA. With V trimmed by 5 bases and J by 11 bases, 12 bases remained unmatched. The DNA for the CDR3 is TGTGCCAGCAGCCCCCAGCCCGGGACTAGCGGGAGTAGGCAGTATTTT. This codes for CASSPQPGTSGSRQYF.